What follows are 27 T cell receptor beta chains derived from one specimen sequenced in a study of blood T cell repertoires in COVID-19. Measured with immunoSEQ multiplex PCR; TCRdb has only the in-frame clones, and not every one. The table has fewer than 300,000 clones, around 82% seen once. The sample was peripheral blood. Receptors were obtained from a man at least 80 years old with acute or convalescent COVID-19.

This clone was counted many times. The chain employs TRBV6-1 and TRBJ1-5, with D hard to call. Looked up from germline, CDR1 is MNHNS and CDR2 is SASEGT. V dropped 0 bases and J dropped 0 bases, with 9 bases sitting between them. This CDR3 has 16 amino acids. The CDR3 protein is CASSEAIIHSNQPQHF. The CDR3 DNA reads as TGTGCCAGCAGTGAAGCAATCATACATAGCAATCAGCCCCAGCATTTT.

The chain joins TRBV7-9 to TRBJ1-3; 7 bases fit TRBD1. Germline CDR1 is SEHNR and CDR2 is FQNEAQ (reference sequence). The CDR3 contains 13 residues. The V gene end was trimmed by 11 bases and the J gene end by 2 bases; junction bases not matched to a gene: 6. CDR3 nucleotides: TGTGCCGGCGCGACAGGGACTGGAAACACCATATATTTT. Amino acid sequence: CAGATGTGNTIYF.

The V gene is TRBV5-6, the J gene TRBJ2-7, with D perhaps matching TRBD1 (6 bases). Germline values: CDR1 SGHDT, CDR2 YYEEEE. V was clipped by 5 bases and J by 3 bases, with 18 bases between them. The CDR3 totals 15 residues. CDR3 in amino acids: CASRPYPGQHYEQYF. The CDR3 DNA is TGTGCCAGCAGACCTTACCCCGGACAGCACTACGAGCAGTACTTC. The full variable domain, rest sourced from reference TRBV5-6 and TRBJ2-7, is DAGVTQSPTHLIKTRGQQVTLRCSPKSGHDTVSWYQQALGQGPQFIFQYYEEEERQRGNFPDRFSGHQFPNYSSELNVNALLLGDSALYLCASRPYPGQHYEQYFGPGTRLTVT.

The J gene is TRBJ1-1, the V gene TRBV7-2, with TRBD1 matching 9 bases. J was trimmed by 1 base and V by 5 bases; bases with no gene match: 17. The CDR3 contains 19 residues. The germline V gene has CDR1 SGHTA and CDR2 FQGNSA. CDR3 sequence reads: CASSLEDRGRTSWNTEAFF. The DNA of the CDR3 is TGTGCCAGCAGCCTCGAGGACAGGGGCCGCACCTCGTGGAACACTGAAGCTTTCTTT.

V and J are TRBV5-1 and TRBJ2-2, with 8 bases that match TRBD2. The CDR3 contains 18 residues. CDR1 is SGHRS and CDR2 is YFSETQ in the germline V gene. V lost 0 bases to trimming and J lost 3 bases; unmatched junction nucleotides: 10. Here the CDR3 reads CASSLAPSRAGDTGELFF. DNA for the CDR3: TGCGCCAGCAGCTTGGCCCCCTCCCGAGCGGGGGACACCGGGGAGCTGTTTTTT.

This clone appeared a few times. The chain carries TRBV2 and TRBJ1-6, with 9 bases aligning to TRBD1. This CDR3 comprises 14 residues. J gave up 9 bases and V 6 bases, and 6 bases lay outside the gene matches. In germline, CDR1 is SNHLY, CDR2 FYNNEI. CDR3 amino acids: CASSLGQGPSPLHF. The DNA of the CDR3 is TGTGCCAGCAGCCTCGGACAGGGGCCTTCACCCCTCCACTTT.

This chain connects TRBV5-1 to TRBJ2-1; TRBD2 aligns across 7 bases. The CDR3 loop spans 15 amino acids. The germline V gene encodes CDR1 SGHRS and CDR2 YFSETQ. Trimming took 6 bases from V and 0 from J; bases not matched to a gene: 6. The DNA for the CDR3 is TGCGCCAGCAAGAGGGAGGGGAGCTCCTACAATGAGCAGTTCTTC. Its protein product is CASKREGSSYNEQFF.

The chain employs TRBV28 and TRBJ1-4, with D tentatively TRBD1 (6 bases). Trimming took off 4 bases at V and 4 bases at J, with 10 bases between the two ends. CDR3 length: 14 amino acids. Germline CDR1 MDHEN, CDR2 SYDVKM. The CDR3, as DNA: TGTGCCAGCAGTTCTCCGGACAGTAATGAAAAACTGTTTTTT. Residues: CASSSPDSNEKLFF.

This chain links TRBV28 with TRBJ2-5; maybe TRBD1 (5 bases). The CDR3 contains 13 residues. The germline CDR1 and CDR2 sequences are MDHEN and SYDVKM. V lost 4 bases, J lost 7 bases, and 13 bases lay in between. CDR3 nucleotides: TGTGCCAGCAGTTCAACAGGCGCCCCGACCCAGTACTTC. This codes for CASSSTGAPTQYF.

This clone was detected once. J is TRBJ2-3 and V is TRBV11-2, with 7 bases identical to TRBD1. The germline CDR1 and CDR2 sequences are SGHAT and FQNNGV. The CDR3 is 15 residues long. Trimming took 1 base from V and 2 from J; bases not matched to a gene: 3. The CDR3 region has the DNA TGTGCCAGCAGCTTAGGGACAGGAAACACAGATACGCAGTATTTT. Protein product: CASSLGTGNTDTQYF. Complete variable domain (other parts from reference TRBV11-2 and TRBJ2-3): EAGVAQSPRYKIIEKRQSVAFWCNPISGHATLYWYQQILGQGPKLLIQFQNNGVVDDSQLPKDRFSAERLKGVDSTLKIQPAKLEDSAVYLCASSLGTGNTDTQYFGPGTRLTVL.

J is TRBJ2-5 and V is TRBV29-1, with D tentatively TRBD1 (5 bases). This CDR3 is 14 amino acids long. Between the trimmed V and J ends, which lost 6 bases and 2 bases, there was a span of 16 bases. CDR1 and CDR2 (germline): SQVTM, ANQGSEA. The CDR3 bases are TGCAGCGTACCACCGAGGACATCGCAAGAGACCCAGTACTTC. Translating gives CSVPPRTSQETQYF. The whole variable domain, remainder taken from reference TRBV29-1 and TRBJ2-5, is SAVISQKPSRDICQRGTSLTIQCQVDSQVTMMFWYRQQPGQSLTLIATANQGSEATYESGFVIDKFPISRPNLTFSTLTVSNMSPEDSSIYLCSVPPRTSQETQYFGPGTRLLVL.

The CDR3 DNA is TGTGCCAGCAGCCCGGGGACTAGCGGGAGGGCCATGTGGCTCTACGAGCAGTACTTC. Translation gives CASSPGTSGRAMWLYEQYF. The genes are TRBV7-2 and TRBJ2-7; 16 bases agree with TRBD2. The CDR3 contains 19 residues. Germline-derived CDR1 and CDR2 are SGHTA and FQGNSA. The V and J ends lost 5 bases and 3 bases, in that order; junction bases with no gene match: 13.

The CDR3 is CASSPGQVGYGYTF. CDR3 sequence (DNA): TGTGCCAGCTCTCCTGGACAGGTGGGCTATGGCTACACCTTC. The rearrangement uses TRBV18 and TRBJ1-2; TRBD1 aligns across 7 bases. The CDR3 extends over 14 amino acids. J gave up 4 bases and V 6 bases, and 8 bases lay outside the gene matches. The germline V gene encodes CDR1 KGHSH and CDR2 LQKENI. The full variable domain, rest sourced from reference TRBV18 and TRBJ1-2, is NAGVMQNPRHLVRRRGQEARLRCSPMKGHSHVYWYRQLPEEGLKFMVYLQKENIIDESGMPKERFSAEFPKEGPSILRIQQVVRGDSAAYFCASSPGQVGYGYTFGSGTRLTVV.

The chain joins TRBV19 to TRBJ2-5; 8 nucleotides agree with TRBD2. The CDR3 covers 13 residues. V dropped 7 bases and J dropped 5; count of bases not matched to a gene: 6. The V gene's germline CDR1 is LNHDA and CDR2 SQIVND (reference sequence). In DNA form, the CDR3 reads TGTGCCAGTACTCATAGCGGGATGGAGACCCAGTACTTC. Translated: CASTHSGMETQYF.

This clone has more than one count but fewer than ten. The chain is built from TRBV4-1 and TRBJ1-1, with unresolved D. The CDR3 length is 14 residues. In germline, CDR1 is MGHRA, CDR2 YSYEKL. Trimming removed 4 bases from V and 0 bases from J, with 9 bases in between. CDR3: CASSPRQMNTEAFF. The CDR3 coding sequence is TGCGCCAGCAGCCCCCGTCAGATGAACACTGAAGCTTTCTTT.

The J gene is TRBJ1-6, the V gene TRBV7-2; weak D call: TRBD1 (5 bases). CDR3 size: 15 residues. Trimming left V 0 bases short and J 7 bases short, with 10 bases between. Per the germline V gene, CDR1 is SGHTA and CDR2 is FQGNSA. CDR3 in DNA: TGTGCCAGCAGCTTAGCCCAGGGTATCAATTCACCCCTCCACTTT. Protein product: CASSLAQGINSPLHF.

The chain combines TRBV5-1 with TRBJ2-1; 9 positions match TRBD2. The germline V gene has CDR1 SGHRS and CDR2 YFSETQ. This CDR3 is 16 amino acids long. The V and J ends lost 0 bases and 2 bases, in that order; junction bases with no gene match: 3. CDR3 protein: CASSLGGGGAYNEQFF. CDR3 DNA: TGCGCCAGCAGCTTGGGAGGCGGGGGGGCCTACAATGAGCAGTTCTTC.

CDR3: CASSLRQAPLSGANVLTF. CDR3 DNA sequence: TGTGCCAGCAGTCTAAGACAGGCCCCACTCTCTGGGGCCAACGTCCTGACTTTC. The genes are TRBV2 and TRBJ2-6; TRBD1 is a possible D gene (6 bases). This CDR3 is 18 amino acids long. Germline-derived CDR1 and CDR2 are SNHLY and FYNNEI. V was trimmed by 5 bases and J by 0 bases, leaving 17 bases between them. Full variable domain (rest looked up from reference TRBV2 and TRBJ2-6): EPEVTQTPSHQVTQMGQEVILRCVPISNHLYFYWYRQILGQKVEFLVSFYNNEISEKSEIFDDQFSVERPDGSNFTLKIRSTKLEDSAMYFCASSLRQAPLSGANVLTFGAGSRLTVL.

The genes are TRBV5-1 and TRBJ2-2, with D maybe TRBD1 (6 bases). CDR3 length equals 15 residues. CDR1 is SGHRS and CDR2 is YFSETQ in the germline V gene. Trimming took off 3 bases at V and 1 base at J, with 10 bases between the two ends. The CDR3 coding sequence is TGCGCCAGCAGCTCGAAGACAGGGAACACCGGGGAGCTGTTTTTT. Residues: CASSSKTGNTGELFF. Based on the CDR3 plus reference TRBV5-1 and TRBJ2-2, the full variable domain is KAGVTQTPRYLIKTRGQQVTLSCSPISGHRSVSWYQQTPGQGLQFLFEYFSETQRNKGNFPGRFSGRQFSNSRSEMNVSTLELGDSALYLCASSSKTGNTGELFFGEGSRLTVL.

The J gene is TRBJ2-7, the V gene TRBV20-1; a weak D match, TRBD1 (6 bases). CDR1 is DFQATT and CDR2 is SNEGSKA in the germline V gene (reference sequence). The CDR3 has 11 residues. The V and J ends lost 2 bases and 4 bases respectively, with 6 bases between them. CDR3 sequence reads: CSARQGYEQYF. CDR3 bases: TGCAGTGCTAGACAGGGGTACGAGCAGTACTTC.

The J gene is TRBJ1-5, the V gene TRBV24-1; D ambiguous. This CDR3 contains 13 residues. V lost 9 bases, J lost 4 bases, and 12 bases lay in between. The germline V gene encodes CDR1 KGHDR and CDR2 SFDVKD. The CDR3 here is CATSLGRNQPQHF. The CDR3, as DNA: TGTGCCACCTCCCTTGGGAGGAATCAGCCCCAGCATTTT.

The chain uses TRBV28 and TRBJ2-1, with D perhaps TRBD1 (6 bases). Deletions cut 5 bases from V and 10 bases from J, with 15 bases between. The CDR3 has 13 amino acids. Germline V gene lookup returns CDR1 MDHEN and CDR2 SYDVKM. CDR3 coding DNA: TGTGCCAGCAGTACCCCTCCAGGGGACGAGCAGTTCTTC. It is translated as CASSTPPGDEQFF. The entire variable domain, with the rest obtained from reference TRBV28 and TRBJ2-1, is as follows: DVKVTQSSRYLVKRTGEKVFLECVQDMDHENMFWYRQDPGLGLRLIYFSYDVKMKEKGDIPEGYSVSREKKERFSLILESASTNQTSMYLCASSTPPGDEQFFGPGTRLTVL.

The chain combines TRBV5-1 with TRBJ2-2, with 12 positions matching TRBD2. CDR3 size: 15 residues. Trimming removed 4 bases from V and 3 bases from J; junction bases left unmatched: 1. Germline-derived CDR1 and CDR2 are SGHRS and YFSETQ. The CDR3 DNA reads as TGCGCCAGCAGCCGACTAGCGGGAGACACCGGGGAGCTGTTTTTT. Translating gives CASSRLAGDTGELFF.

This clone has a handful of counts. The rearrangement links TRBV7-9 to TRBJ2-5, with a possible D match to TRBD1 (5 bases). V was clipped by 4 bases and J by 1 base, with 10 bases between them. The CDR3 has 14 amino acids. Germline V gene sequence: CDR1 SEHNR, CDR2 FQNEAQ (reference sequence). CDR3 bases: TGTGCCAGCAGCTACAGGAGCCTCCAAGAGACCCAGTACTTC. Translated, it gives CASSYRSLQETQYF.

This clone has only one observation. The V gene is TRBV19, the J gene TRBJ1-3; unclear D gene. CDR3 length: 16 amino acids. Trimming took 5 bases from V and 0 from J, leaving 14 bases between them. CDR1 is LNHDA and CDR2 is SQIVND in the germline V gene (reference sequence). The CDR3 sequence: CASSPIGPSSGNTIYF. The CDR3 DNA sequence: TGTGCCAGTAGTCCAATTGGGCCGAGCTCTGGAAACACCATATATTTT.

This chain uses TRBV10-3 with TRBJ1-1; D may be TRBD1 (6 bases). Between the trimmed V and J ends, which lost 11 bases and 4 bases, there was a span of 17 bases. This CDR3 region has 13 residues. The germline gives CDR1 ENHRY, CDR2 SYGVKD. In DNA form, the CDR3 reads TGTGCCGCAGGGGACCCTGAGGCCACTGAAGCTTTCTTT. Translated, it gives CAAGDPEATEAFF.

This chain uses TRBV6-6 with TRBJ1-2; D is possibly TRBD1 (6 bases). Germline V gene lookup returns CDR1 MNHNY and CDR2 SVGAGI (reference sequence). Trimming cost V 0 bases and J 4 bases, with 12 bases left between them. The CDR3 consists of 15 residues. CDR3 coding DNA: TGTGCCAGCAGTTACTCCGGAGCAGGGGCCTATGGCTACACCTTC. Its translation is CASSYSGAGAYGYTF.